The 32 T cell receptor beta chains presented below share a single source sample, sequenced in a study of neurological immune-mediated disorders. A single record per CDR3 protein comes from TCRdb applying MiXCR to the 5' RACE reads. The table lists tens of thousands of distinct CDR3 sequences, approximately 3.8% of them singletons. The sequencing sample was made of PBMCs. The receptors here all came from a man aged 25-45 years with multiple sclerosis.

This clonotype was seen ten or more times. The rearrangement links TRBV28 to TRBJ2-5; 7 bases are a match to TRBD1. Germline CDR1 is MDHEN and CDR2 is SYDVKM. The V gene end was trimmed by 5 bases and the J gene end by 1 base; junction bases not matched to a gene: 1. The CDR3 sequence is 13 residues long. CDR3 loop: CASSRQGQETQYF. As DNA, the CDR3 is TGTGCCAGCAGTCGACAGGGCCAAGAGACCCAGTACTTC.

This clonotype was seen at least ten times. This rearrangement joins TRBV7-2 to TRBJ2-1; D unclear. Trimming removed 5 bases at V and 3 bases at J, with 11 bases between. Germline assignment: CDR1 SGHTA and CDR2 FQGNSA. The CDR3 runs to 14 residues. The CDR3 DNA follows: TGTGCCAGCAGCGGACGGGCTCGCTACAATGAGCAGTTCTTC. This gives the protein CASSGRARYNEQFF.

In this sample, this clonotype turned up many times. The DNA for the CDR3 is TGCAGTGCTGGGGGACTCCCCGGGGTGATGGAGCAGTTCTTC. Its translation is CSAGGLPGVMEQFF. V is TRBV20-1 and J is TRBJ2-1; D might be TRBD2 (6 bases). Germline CDR1 and CDR2: DFQATT and SNEGSKA (reference sequence). The CDR3 sequence is 14 residues long. Between the trimmed V and J ends, which lost 5 bases and 10 bases, there was a span of 21 bases.

The sample holds a few counts of this clonotype. The chain is built from TRBV7-9 and TRBJ2-7, with D unclear. Trimming took off 2 bases at V and 3 bases at J, with 5 bases between the two ends. The germline gives CDR1 SEHNR, CDR2 FQNEAQ (reference sequence). The CDR3 covers 12 residues. The CDR3 DNA reads TGTGCCAGCAGCTTAATAGGCTACGAGCAGTACTTC. Translated: CASSLIGYEQYF.

Many counts were recorded for this clonotype. The chain joins TRBV4-1 to TRBJ2-7; D is unclear. CDR3 size: 15 residues. V lost 0 bases, J lost 6 bases, and 15 bases lay in between. From germline, CDR1 is MGHRA and CDR2 YSYEKL. The CDR3 is CASSQESGRAREQYF. CDR3 nucleotides: TGCGCCAGCAGCCAAGAAAGTGGTAGGGCCCGCGAGCAGTACTTC.

This clonotype was recorded many times. The rearrangement uses TRBV7-6 and TRBJ2-1; D might be TRBD2 (6 bases). Germline CDR1 SGHVS, CDR2 FNYEAQ. The CDR3 totals 14 residues. V was pared by 5 bases and J by 6 bases, with 14 bases between. The CDR3 DNA reads TGTGCCAGCAGCCCCACGGGAGTAGGCAATGAGCAGTTCTTC. Translated, it gives CASSPTGVGNEQFF.

This clonotype was seen many times. The chain recombines TRBV7-2 with TRBJ2-1; D is undetermined. The germline V gene has CDR1 SGHTA and CDR2 FQGNSA. The CDR3 loop spans 9 amino acids. Trimming took 4 bases from V and 8 from J, leaving 0 bases between them. CDR3 protein: CASSYEQFF. In DNA, the CDR3 is TGTGCCAGCAGCTATGAGCAGTTCTTC.

This clonotype was counted at least ten times. The gene calls are TRBV5-1 and TRBJ2-2; possibly TRBD1 for D (6 bases). This CDR3 contains 20 residues. V shed 4 bases and J shed 0 bases, with 25 bases lying between them. The V gene's germline CDR1 is SGHRS and CDR2 YFSETQ. The CDR3 DNA follows: TGCGCCAGCAGCGGCCCTAGACGGACAGACAGAAACGCGAACACCGGGGAGCTGTTTTTT. Protein product: CASSGPRRTDRNANTGELFF.

J is TRBJ2-7 and V is TRBV19; D tentatively reads TRBD1 or TRBD2 (5 bases each). Trimming stripped 3 bases from V and 2 bases from J, with 14 bases between. The germline V gene encodes CDR1 LNHDA and CDR2 SQIVND (reference sequence). This CDR3 is 15 amino acids long. This chain's CDR3 is CASSMDTRPTYEQYF. In DNA form, the CDR3 reads TGTGCCAGTAGTATGGACACTAGACCGACCTACGAGCAGTACTTC.

This clonotype was counted many times. The chain employs TRBV20-1 and TRBJ1-5; D is unresolved. The CDR3 is made up of 14 amino acids. CDR1 and CDR2 (germline): DFQATT, SNEGSKA (reference sequence). V was pared by 0 bases and J by 2 bases, with 8 bases between. CDR3 protein: CSARDEKGNQPQHF. The CDR3 region has the DNA TGCAGTGCTAGAGATGAGAAGGGCAATCAGCCCCAGCATTTT.

There are many counts of this clonotype. CDR3 region: CASRADTDTEAFF. The CDR3 DNA is TGTGCCAGCAGAGCCGACACCGACACTGAAGCTTTCTTT. This chain connects TRBV7-9 to TRBJ1-1; D is undetermined. This CDR3 comprises 13 residues. Trimming cost V 6 bases and J 3 bases, with 11 bases left between them. The germline V gene encodes CDR1 SEHNR and CDR2 FQNEAQ (reference sequence).

This clonotype appeared many times. The chain links TRBV4-1 to TRBJ1-5, with D unclear. Germline loops: CDR1 MGHRA, CDR2 YSYEKL. This CDR3 has 15 amino acids. Trimming removed 1 base at V and 6 bases at J, with 13 bases between. The CDR3 sequence is CASSQVEVSGQPQHF. The CDR3 DNA reads as TGCGCCAGCAGCCAAGTCGAAGTGTCCGGTCAGCCCCAGCATTTT.

This clonotype showed up many times. This sequence joins TRBV20-1 and TRBJ2-1; tentatively, D is TRBD2 (6 bases). Trimming stripped 6 bases from V and 5 bases from J, with 17 bases between. The CDR3 sequence is 14 residues long. Germline values: CDR1 DFQATT, CDR2 SNEGSKA (reference sequence). This CDR3 reads CSALGTLRNNEQFF. CDR3 DNA: TGCAGTGCCCTGGGGACTCTTCGAAACAATGAGCAGTTCTTC.

In this sample, this clonotype turned up many times. The CDR3: CSAREDLNMNTEAFF. The CDR3 DNA reads TGCAGTGCTAGAGAGGATCTGAATATGAACACTGAAGCTTTCTTT. The rearrangement uses TRBV20-1 and TRBJ1-1; the D is unclear. V was cut by 0 bases and J by 0 bases, with 11 bases left in between. Germline assignment: CDR1 DFQATT and CDR2 SNEGSKA (reference sequence). The CDR3 loop spans 15 amino acids.

The sample holds many counts of this clonotype. The genes are TRBV9 and TRBJ2-5, with D perhaps TRBD1 or TRBD2 (5 bases each). Germline CDR1 is SGDLS and CDR2 is YYNGEE. Deletions cut 4 bases from V and 5 bases from J, with 18 bases between. This CDR3 is built from 15 residues. The CDR3 protein is CASSPRDLKAETQYF. As DNA, the CDR3 is TGTGCCAGCAGCCCCCGGGACCTAAAAGCGGAGACCCAGTACTTC. The full variable domain, rest sourced from reference TRBV9 and TRBJ2-5, is DSGVTQTPKHLITATGQRVTLRCSPRSGDLSVYWYQQSLDQGLQFLIQYYNGEERAKGNILERFSAQQFPDLHSELNLSSLELGDSALYFCASSPRDLKAETQYFGPGTRLLVL.

This clonotype appeared many times. The rearrangement links TRBV20-1 to TRBJ2-5; 7 bases line up with TRBD2. The J segment lost 1 base and the V segment lost 8 bases, leaving 7 bases of the junction unmatched. The CDR3 loop spans 13 amino acids. The germline V gene encodes CDR1 DFQATT and CDR2 SNEGSKA (reference sequence). The CDR3 DNA follows: TGCAGTCTAATCTCGGGGGGCCAAGAGACCCAGTACTTC. This sequence encodes CSLISGGQETQYF.

This clonotype has ten or more counts. V is TRBV2 and J is TRBJ1-5; TRBD1 agrees at 8 bases. J gave up 2 bases and V 6 bases, and 3 bases lay outside the gene matches. CDR3 length equals 14 residues. Germline-derived CDR1 and CDR2 are SNHLY and FYNNEI. The chain's CDR3 is CASSVGQGNQPQHF. The DNA for the CDR3 is TGTGCCAGCAGCGTGGGACAGGGCAATCAGCCCCAGCATTTT.

This clonotype was seen repeatedly, ten times or more. The J gene is TRBJ2-7, the V gene TRBV6-5; 11 bases fit TRBD1. CDR1 and CDR2 from the germline V gene are MNHEY and SVGAGI. With 7 bases clipped from V and 1 base from J, the junction kept 6 bases outside the gene matches. The length of the CDR3 is 15 residues. In DNA form, the CDR3 reads TGTGCCAGCAAGCCGGGACAGGGGGTATCCTACGAGCAGTACTTC. Its translation: CASKPGQGVSYEQYF.

This clonotype has at least ten counts. The chain has TRBV5-1 and TRBJ2-7; D possibly corresponds to TRBD1 (5 bases). Per the germline V gene, CDR1 is SGHRS and CDR2 is YFSETQ. V dropped 3 bases and J dropped 2 bases, with 12 bases sitting between them. CDR3 length: 14 residues. The CDR3 region is CASSYPGRAYEQYF. CDR3 DNA sequence: TGCGCCAGCAGCTATCCCGGCAGGGCCTACGAGCAGTACTTC.

Many counts were recorded for this clonotype. The chain has TRBV6-4 and TRBJ2-2; D is uncertain. V shed 1 base and J shed 5 bases, with 2 bases lying between them. The CDR3 covers 12 residues. Germline values: CDR1 MRHNA, CDR2 SNTAGT. The CDR3 protein is CASSDWTGELFF. CDR3 in DNA: TGTGCCAGCAGTGACTGGACCGGGGAGCTGTTTTTT.

This clonotype was seen a handful of times. V usage is TRBV11-3 and J usage is TRBJ1-5, with D tentatively TRBD1 (6 bases). Trimming pared 8 bases from V and 7 bases from J, leaving 15 bases between. The CDR3 has 13 residues. Germline loops: CDR1 SGHNT, CDR2 YENEEA. Here the CDR3 DNA reads TGTGCCAGCCACACAGGGTGGGGCCAGCCCCAGCATTTT. It encodes CASHTGWGQPQHF.

Points on this clonotype: The DNA is omitted, as the CDR3 cannot be located on it reliably, and the CDR3 follows TCRdb's listing. V is TRBV12-2 and J is TRBJ1-3; the D call in the table, TRBD1, was not verified against the DNA. TRBV12-2 represents a pseudogene. The CDR3 totals 17 residues, both ends included. CDR3 sequence reads: CASRLGPPVGSGNTIYF.

This clonotype occurred many times. The chain couples TRBV12-3 or TRBV12-4 to TRBJ1-4, with D possibly TRBD1 on 5 matching bases. The CDR3 has 17 amino acids. V was clipped by 7 bases and J by 0 bases, with 18 bases between them. Written as DNA, the CDR3 is TGTGCCAGCACCCGACAGTTTTTCTTGGCAACTAATGAAAAACTGTTTTTT. Protein sequence: CASTRQFFLATNEKLFF.

The sample holds many counts of this clonotype. The genes are TRBV7-9 and TRBJ2-7; D possibly corresponds to TRBD2 (7 bases). Trimming stripped 2 bases from V and 4 bases from J, with 12 bases between. The CDR3 is 14 residues long. Per germline, CDR1 SEHNR and CDR2 FQNEAQ (reference sequence). In DNA, the CDR3 is TGTGCCAGCAGCTTAAAAGGGGGAGGGTACGAGCAGTACTTC. It translates to CASSLKGGGYEQYF.

In its sample, this clonotype was seen a few times. Compared with germline, one end of the junction differs, possibly owing to a read error. V gene TRBV7-2 combines with J gene TRBJ2-1; weak D call: TRBD2 (6 bases). Germline assignment: CDR1 SGHTA and CDR2 FQGNSA. The length of the CDR3 is 16 residues. The CDR3 sequence: CASSFLFGSSHNEQFF. CDR3 bases: TGTGCCAGCAGCTTCCTTTTCGGGAGCTCCCACAATGAGCAGTTCTTC.

There are many counts of this clonotype. The DNA for the CDR3 is TGCAGCGTACGAGACCCGAGCTCTGGAAACACCATATATTTT. Its protein product is CSVRDPSSGNTIYF. This chain links TRBV29-1 with TRBJ1-3; D unclear. The germline V and J ends were trimmed by 6 bases and 0 bases, with 12 bases remaining between them. CDR1 is SQVTM and CDR2 is ANQGSEA in the germline V gene. The CDR3 spans 14 residues.

At least ten counts were recorded for this clonotype. V usage is TRBV5-1 and J usage is TRBJ1-2; 7 nucleotides agree with TRBD1. Trimming cost V 0 bases and J 6 bases; bases outside gene matches: 8. CDR1 SGHRS and CDR2 YFSETQ come from the germline V gene. This CDR3 has 15 residues. DNA of the CDR3: TGCGCCAGCAGCTTGGTCGGGACAGAATTAAATGGCTACACCTTC. As protein: CASSLVGTELNGYTF.

This clonotype was detected ten times or more. This rearrangement joins TRBV6-2 or TRBV6-3 to TRBJ1-1, with a tentative D call TRBD1 (5 bases). V gave up 2 bases and J gave up 3 bases, with 10 bases separating them. The CDR3 totals 14 residues. CDR1 and CDR2 from the germline V gene are MNHEY and SVGEGT. Written as DNA, the CDR3 is TGTGCCAGCAGTTACCAGGGATCCGACACTGAAGCTTTCTTT. Protein product: CASSYQGSDTEAFF.

This clonotype has a handful of counts. V and J are TRBV12-3 or TRBV12-4 and TRBJ2-2; D is unresolved. The CDR3 length is 11 residues. V lost 3 bases, J lost 8 bases, and 4 bases lay in between. The CDR3 coding sequence is TGTGCCAGCAGTTTTGTGGGGGAGCTGTTTTTT. It specifies CASSFVGELFF.

This clonotype has ten or more counts. The chain has TRBV5-6 and TRBJ2-1; 9 nucleotides agree with TRBD2. The germline CDR1 and CDR2 sequences are SGHDT and YYEEEE. This CDR3 has 15 residues. With 4 bases clipped from V and 3 bases from J, the junction kept 5 bases outside the gene matches. The CDR3 nucleotides are TGTGCCAGCAGCGCTAGCGGGATAGGCTACAATGAGCAGTTCTTC. Protein: CASSASGIGYNEQFF.

The table lists this clonotype with many counts. The chain joins TRBV20-1 to TRBJ2-7; weak D call: TRBD2 (5 bases). V was pared by 3 bases and J by 1 base, with 16 bases between. CDR1 DFQATT and CDR2 SNEGSKA come from the germline V gene (reference sequence). The CDR3 runs 15 residues. The CDR3 sequence is CSASMPSHDSYEQYF. The CDR3 DNA follows: TGCAGTGCTAGTATGCCTAGCCATGATTCCTACGAGCAGTACTTC.

The table lists this clonotype with a count of one. A much bigger clone sits one base away, suggesting this may be a read error. The chain has TRBV5-1 and TRBJ2-5, with 7 bases lining up with TRBD2. The CDR3 runs 15 residues. CDR1 is SGHRS, CDR2 YFSETQ, per germline. The CDR3 sequence: CASSFGRELPETRYF. CDR3 bases: TGCGCCAGCAGCTTTGGGCGGGAGCTCCCAGAGACCCGGTACTTC.